These 26 T cell receptor beta chains were sequenced from one sample in a study of CD8 T cells in ankylosing spondylitis. TCRdb analysed the 5' RACE reads with MiXCR anew, one entry per CDR3 protein. Seen here are 300,000 to 350,000 distinct CDR3 sequences, 14% to 15% observed once, and the top ten hold around 0.99%. The sample taken for sequencing was blood, either unsorted or a sorted T cell fraction (not recorded which). The receptors shown here come from a male donor with ankylosing spondylitis or in good health (not recorded which).

This clonotype was counted ten times or more. The chain links TRBV24-1 to TRBJ2-2; D unclear. The CDR3 runs 13 residues. The V end was cut by 5 bases, the J end by 2 bases, with 5 bases between. Germline assignment: CDR1 KGHDR and CDR2 SFDVKD. Here the CDR3 DNA reads TGTGCCACCAGTGGACCCAACACCGGGGAGCTGTTTTTT. It is translated as CATSGPNTGELFF.

The chain recombines TRBV10-3 with TRBJ2-7; 9 nucleotides match TRBD2. The ends lost 7 bases at V and 4 bases at J; junction bases unmatched: 5. This CDR3 comprises 13 residues. The germline V gene encodes CDR1 ENHRY and CDR2 SYGVKD. The CDR3 DNA reads as TGTGCCATCAAGGGACTAGCAGAGTACGAGCAGTACTTC. Protein sequence: CAIKGLAEYEQYF.

This CDR3 reads CSARAPSGTGLFF. DNA of the CDR3: TGCAGTGCTAGAGCCCCGTCAGGGACGGGACTGTTTTTT. The chain links TRBV20-1 to TRBJ1-4; maybe TRBD1 (5 bases). Germline V lookup: CDR1 DFQATT, CDR2 SNEGSKA (reference sequence). V was shortened by 1 base and J by 13 bases, with 16 bases between the two germline ends. This CDR3 spans 13 amino acids.

This chain uses TRBV15 with TRBJ1-1; D might be TRBD1 (5 bases). Trimming stripped 8 bases from V and 7 bases from J, with 11 bases between. Per germline, CDR1 LNHNV and CDR2 YYDKDF (reference sequence). The CDR3 has 11 residues. The CDR3 loop is CATGGQGEAFF. The CDR3 nucleotides read TGTGCCACCGGAGGGCAGGGTGAAGCTTTCTTT.

The chain links TRBV6-5 to TRBJ2-7; TRBD1 agrees at 7 bases. Trimming at V came to 2 bases and at J to 5 bases, leaving 6 bases not matched to a gene. This CDR3 region has 14 residues. CDR1 MNHEY and CDR2 SVGAGI come from the germline V gene. The CDR3 bases are TGTGCCAGCAGTTACCTCCGGGACAGCCACGAGCAGTACTTC. Protein sequence: CASSYLRDSHEQYF.

This clonotype has just a few counts. The J gene is TRBJ2-1, the V gene TRBV6-1, with a possible D match to TRBD2 (6 bases). V lost 2 bases, J lost 8 bases, and 19 bases lay in between. The CDR3 runs to 16 residues. Germline-derived CDR1 and CDR2 are MNHNS and SASEGT. The CDR3 DNA reads TGTGCCAGCAGTGAAAATTGGGGCGGGTCGGGGGATGAGCAGTTCTTC. Translating gives CASSENWGGSGDEQFF.

In its sample, this clonotype was seen a few times. The chain uses TRBV3-1 and TRBJ1-1, with D unclear. The CDR3 length is 14 residues. With 1 base removed from V and 1 base from J, the gap between germline ends came to 7 bases. Germline CDR1 is LGHDT and CDR2 is YNNKEL (reference sequence). CDR3 protein: CASSQGVENTEAFF. In nucleotides, the CDR3 is TGTGCCAGCAGCCAAGGGGTAGAGAACACTGAAGCTTTCTTT.

This chain joins TRBV11-2 and TRBJ2-3; TRBD2 might be the D (6 bases). Trimming took 0 bases from V and 3 from J, leaving 13 bases between them. This CDR3 has 16 residues. The germline gives CDR1 SGHAT, CDR2 FQNNGV. The CDR3 here is CASSLEWLAGTDTQYF. CDR3 sequence (DNA): TGTGCCAGCAGCTTAGAGTGGTTGGCGGGGACAGATACGCAGTATTTT.

This clonotype was counted many times. CDR3 bases: TGTGCCAGCAGACCAGGGGCCCTTGAAGCTTTCTTT. Translation gives CASRPGALEAFF. The chain has TRBV12-3 or TRBV12-4 and TRBJ1-1, with D maybe TRBD1 (6 bases). CDR3 length: 12 residues. V was trimmed by 6 bases and J by 7 bases, leaving 12 bases between them.

Only a few counts were recorded for this clonotype. J is TRBJ1-5 and V is TRBV28; D gene uncertain. The CDR3 sequence is 15 residues long. CDR1 and CDR2 from the germline V gene are MDHEN and SYDVKM. Trimming shortened V by 7 bases and J by 8 bases, and 21 bases separated the two germline ends. The CDR3 DNA follows: TGTGCCAGCACTTACCCGGAGGCCCGATCTAAGCCCCAGCATTTT. Protein product: CASTYPEARSKPQHF.

The gene calls are TRBV20-1 and TRBJ2-6, with 14 bases matching TRBD2. V was pared by 0 bases and J by 0 bases, with 10 bases of the junction left unmatched. Germline values: CDR1 DFQATT, CDR2 SNEGSKA (reference sequence). The CDR3 is made up of 21 amino acids. CDR3 sequence: CSARDSRLAGGPHSGANVLTF. DNA for the CDR3: TGCAGTGCTAGAGATTCCCGACTAGCGGGAGGGCCCCACTCTGGGGCCAACGTCCTGACTTTC.

This clonotype appeared a few times. J is TRBJ1-2 and V is TRBV2; no firm D call. The CDR3 spans 13 residues. Trimming removed 6 bases at V and 6 bases at J, with 14 bases between. Germline V gene sequence: CDR1 SNHLY, CDR2 FYNNEI. The chain's CDR3 is CASSETSSNGYTF. DNA of the CDR3: TGTGCCAGCAGCGAGACCTCGAGCAATGGCTACACCTTC.

This chain joins TRBV18 and TRBJ2-5, with D unclear. Germline CDR1 and CDR2: KGHSH and LQKENI. The V end was cut by 3 bases, the J end by 0 bases, with 8 bases between. The CDR3 contains 14 residues. This chain's CDR3 is CASSPLGYQETQYF. The DNA of the CDR3 is TGTGCCAGCTCACCTCTGGGGTACCAAGAGACCCAGTACTTC.

This chain uses TRBV27 with TRBJ2-1; D is undetermined. The germline CDR1 and CDR2 sequences are MNHEY and SMNVEV (reference sequence). Trimming pared 3 bases from V and 0 bases from J, leaving 9 bases between. CDR3 length equals 15 residues. The CDR3: CASSFSSFSYNEQFF. DNA for the CDR3: TGTGCCAGCAGTTTTAGTAGCTTCTCCTACAATGAGCAGTTCTTC.

This clonotype was detected a few times. The V gene is TRBV30, the J gene TRBJ1-3; D uncertain. CDR1 and CDR2 from the germline V gene are GTSNPN and SVGIG (reference sequence). Trimming removed 2 bases from V and 6 bases from J, with 5 bases in between. The CDR3 sequence is 11 residues long. This chain's CDR3 is CAWSRVNTIYF. As DNA, the CDR3 is TGTGCCTGGAGTAGGGTAAACACCATATATTTT.

This clonotype was seen only a few times. This chain's CDR3 is CAWSVNLGQTGTSTDTQYF. CDR3 DNA: TGTGCCTGGAGCGTAAACCTCGGACAGACCGGGACTAGCACAGATACGCAGTATTTT. The chain uses TRBV30 and TRBJ2-3; D could derive from TRBD1 or TRBD2 (6 bases each). The CDR3 is 19 residues long. The germline V gene encodes CDR1 GTSNPN and CDR2 SVGIG (reference sequence). V was cut by 3 bases and J by 0 bases, with 25 bases left in between.

This clonotype was observed a few times. The gene calls are TRBV3-1 and TRBJ1-1; D unclear. V gave up 1 base and J gave up 1 base, with 16 bases separating them. The CDR3 totals 17 residues. CDR1 and CDR2 from the germline V gene are LGHDT and YNNKEL (reference sequence). CDR3 DNA sequence: TGTGCCAGCAGCCAAGCCTTGACACCGCCCAGGAACACTGAAGCTTTCTTT. Protein product: CASSQALTPPRNTEAFF.

There are a few counts of this clonotype. V and J are TRBV5-1 and TRBJ2-5; TRBD2 agrees at 13 bases. V lost 0 bases to trimming and J lost 6 bases; unmatched junction nucleotides: 8. The CDR3 is 17 residues long. Germline lookup yields CDR1 SGHRS and CDR2 YFSETQ. CDR3 coding DNA: TGCGCCAGCAGCTTGGAACTAGCGGGAGGGATAGCCCAGACCCAGTACTTC. This codes for CASSLELAGGIAQTQYF.

This chain connects TRBV2 to TRBJ1-5; TRBD1 agrees at 8 bases. The CDR3 totals 19 residues. The germline CDR1 and CDR2 sequences are SNHLY and FYNNEI. V gave up 6 bases and J gave up 6 bases; unmatched junction bases: 22. CDR3: CASRLDRGDARPGGQPQHF. DNA of the CDR3: TGTGCCAGCAGGCTAGACAGGGGAGATGCCCGACCGGGTGGTCAGCCCCAGCATTTT.

This chain's CDR3 is CASSQGPRAGDQYF. CDR3 in DNA: TGTGCCAGCAGCCAAGGTCCGAGGGCGGGGGATCAGTACTTC. The chain combines TRBV3-1 with TRBJ2-4, with 7 bases lining up with TRBD2. Per the germline V gene, CDR1 is LGHDT and CDR2 is YNNKEL (reference sequence). CDR3 length equals 14 residues. V lost 1 base to trimming and J lost 12 bases; unmatched junction nucleotides: 9.

The chain is built from TRBV12-3 or TRBV12-4 and TRBJ2-3; 8 positions match TRBD2. The junction had 7 bases not matched to a gene; V was cut back by 6 bases and J by 5 bases. The CDR3 totals 14 residues. CDR3 in DNA: TGTGCCAGCAGGTCGGGCGGGGGGTTAGATACGCAGTATTTT. Its translation: CASRSGGGLDTQYF.

Concerning this clonotype itself: Given a much more abundant clone one base away, this may be a read error. V gene TRBV10-2 combines with J gene TRBJ2-3; maybe TRBD2 (5 bases). The V end was cut by 3 bases, the J end by 0 bases, with 10 bases between. This CDR3 comprises 15 residues. From germline, CDR1 is WSHSY and CDR2 SAAADI. CDR3 residues: CASSDVLVSTDTQYF. For the CDR3, the DNA is TGCGCCAGCAGTGATGTACTAGTGAGCACAGATACGCAGTATTTT.

Only a few counts were recorded for this clonotype. V is TRBV6-1 and J is TRBJ2-1; D possibly corresponds to TRBD2 (6 bases). Germline-derived CDR1 and CDR2 are MNHNS and SASEGT. The CDR3 is 15 amino acids. V was trimmed by 5 bases and J by 2 bases, leaving 13 bases between them. The DNA of the CDR3 is TGTGCCAGCAGTCCCTTTGGGACTCCCTACAATGAGCAGTTCTTC. Amino acid sequence: CASSPFGTPYNEQFF.

The CDR3 protein is CSARDFHTGELFF. For the CDR3, the DNA is TGCAGTGCTCGGGACTTCCACACCGGGGAGCTGTTTTTT. This sequence joins TRBV20-1 and TRBJ2-2; D perhaps matches TRBD2 (6 bases). The CDR3 has 13 amino acids. Trimming stripped 5 bases from V and 3 bases from J, with 10 bases between. Germline lookup yields CDR1 DFQATT and CDR2 SNEGSKA (reference sequence).

This chain joins TRBV7-8 and TRBJ2-5, with TRBD1 as a possible D gene (6 bases). The CDR3 sequence is 16 residues long. Deletions cut 5 bases from V and 7 bases from J, with 23 bases between. Germline V gene sequence: CDR1 SGHVS, CDR2 FQNEAQ. CDR3 sequence: CASSADSSFGVGTQYF. The CDR3, as DNA: TGTGCCAGCAGCGCGGACAGCTCTTTTGGGGTAGGGACCCAGTACTTC.

In its sample, this clonotype was seen a few times. The chain joins TRBV10-2 to TRBJ2-3; 8 nucleotides line up with TRBD1. Germline V gene lookup returns CDR1 WSHSY and CDR2 SAAADI. The CDR3 totals 15 residues. Trimming removed 5 bases from V and 1 base from J; junction bases left unmatched: 5. CDR3 amino acids: CASSIPGQGTDTQYF. In DNA form, the CDR3 reads TGCGCCAGCAGTATTCCGGGACAGGGCACAGATACGCAGTATTTT.